The T cell receptor beta chain described here comes from a study of read filtering for tumor transcriptome and immune sequencing. The wider study: After DNase treatment, RNA was made into whole-transcriptome libraries. Findings of the study overall: Around 85% of IR-seq clonotypes had one read, totaling around 3.5% of reads; RNA-seq: around 70% and 40%. IR-seq and RNA-seq agreed better without single-read clonotypes.

This library used roughly 430 ng RNA and molecular barcoded adaptors spanning alpha/delta and beta/gamma chains. TCRdb redid the calling of the reads with MiXCR, one entry per CDR3 protein. The sample holds about 63,000 distinct CDR3 sequences, approximately 15% seen once. This clonotype was observed many times. Its antigen remains unidentified. Trimming removed 1 base from V and 0 bases from J, with 10 bases in between. CDR1 MNHNS and CDR2 SASEGT come from the germline V gene. The CDR3 has 15 residues. This clonotype originated in a donor at least 40 years old with multiple myeloma. The rearrangement uses TRBV6-1 and TRBJ2-7; no firm D call. The sequenced sample consisted of a population of CD138-negative cells sorted from bone marrow. The CDR3 protein is CASSEEGFSSYEQYF. In DNA form, the CDR3 reads TGTGCCAGCAGTGAAGAAGGCTTCAGCTCCTACGAGCAGTACTTC.